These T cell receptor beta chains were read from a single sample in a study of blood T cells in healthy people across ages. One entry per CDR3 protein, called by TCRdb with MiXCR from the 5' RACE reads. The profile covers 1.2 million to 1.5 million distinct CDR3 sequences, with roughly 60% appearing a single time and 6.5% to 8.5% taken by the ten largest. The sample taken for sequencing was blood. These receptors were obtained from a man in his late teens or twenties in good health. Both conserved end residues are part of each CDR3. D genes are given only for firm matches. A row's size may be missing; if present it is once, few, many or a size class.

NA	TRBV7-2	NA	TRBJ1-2	TGTGCCAGCACACCCTCCTTCAATGGCTACACCTTC	CASTPSFNGYTF
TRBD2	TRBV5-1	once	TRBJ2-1	TGCGCCAGCAGCTTGGCTTTGCTAGCGGGAGGTGGAGAGCAGTTCTTC	CASSLALLAGGGEQFF
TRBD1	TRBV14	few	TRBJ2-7	TGTGCCAGCAGCGAGGGGACAGGACGGACATCCTACGAGCAGTACTTC	CASSEGTGRTSYEQYF
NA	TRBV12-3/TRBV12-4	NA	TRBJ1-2	TGTGCCAGCAGTTTTTGGACAACCTATGGCTACACCTTC	CASSFWTTYGYTF
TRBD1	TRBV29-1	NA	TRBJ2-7	TGCAGCGTTGCCTTTGGACAGGGCTCCTACGAGCAGTACTTC	CSVAFGQGSYEQYF
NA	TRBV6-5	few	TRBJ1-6	TGTGCCAGCAGCCAGGACGTCAATTCACCCCTCCACTTT	CASSQDVNSPLHF
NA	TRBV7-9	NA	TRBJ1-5	TGTGCCAGCAGCTTAGCCGAGGGGCTCCAGCCCCAGCATTTT	CASSLAEGLQPQHF
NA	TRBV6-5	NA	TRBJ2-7	TGTGCCAGCAGTTACTCGGGACACGTTGGTGGGGAGACCCTGTACTTC	CASSYSGHVGGETLYF
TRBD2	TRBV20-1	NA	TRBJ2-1	TGCAGTGCTGTCCTCCGGGACTATCAGAACAATGAGCAGTTCTTC	CSAVLRDYQNNEQFF
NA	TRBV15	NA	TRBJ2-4	TGTGCCACCAGCAGAGGGGCTTACGAGGCCAAAAACATTCAGTACTTC	CATSRGAYEAKNIQYF
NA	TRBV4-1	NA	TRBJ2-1	TGCGCCAGCAGCCAAGAACCCCACGGGAGCTCCTACAGTGAGCAGTTCTTC	CASSQEPHGSSYSEQFF
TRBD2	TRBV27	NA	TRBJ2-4	TGTGCCAGCAGGGGACTAGGAAGAGAGCAGTACTTC	CASRGLGREQYF
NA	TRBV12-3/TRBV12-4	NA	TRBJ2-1	TGTGCCAGCAGCCTCTGGGCTGGGGGGGCTTACAATGAGCAGTTCTTC	CASSLWAGGAYNEQFF
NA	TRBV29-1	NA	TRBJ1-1	TGCAGCGTTGAAGGAGGACCGGCAACGGACACTGAAGCTTTCTTT	CSVEGGPATDTEAFF
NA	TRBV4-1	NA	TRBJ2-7	TGCGCCAGCAGCCAACGGCCCTCCTACGAGCAGTACTTC	CASSQRPSYEQYF
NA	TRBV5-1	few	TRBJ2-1	TGCGCCAGCAGCCCAGGGAACGGGTCCCCAACCTACAATGAGCAGTTCTTC	CASSPGNGSPTYNEQFF
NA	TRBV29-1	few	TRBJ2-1	TGCAGCGCCGCCCGACAGGCTTACAATGAGCAGTTCTTC	CSAARQAYNEQFF
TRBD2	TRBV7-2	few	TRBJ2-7	TGTGCCAGCAGCCTGACACGCCGCTCTCCTAGCGGCCATCCATACGAGCAGTACTTC	CASSLTRRSPSGHPYEQYF
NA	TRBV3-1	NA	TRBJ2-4	TGTGCCAGCAGCCAAGCCCCCACGGCGGGCATTCAGTACTTC	CASSQAPTAGIQYF
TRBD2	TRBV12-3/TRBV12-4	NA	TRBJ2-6	TGTGCCAGCAGCTACACTAGCGGCATCTCTGGGGCCAACGTCCTGACTTTC	CASSYTSGISGANVLTF
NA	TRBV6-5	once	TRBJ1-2	TGTGCCAGCGGGTTCGAGGGGCGCTATGGCTACACCTTC	CASGFEGRYGYTF
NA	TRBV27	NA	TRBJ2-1	TGTGCCAGCAGCCGACTGGGTAGTAGGGCCGGTTACAATGAGCAGTTCTTC	CASSRLGSRAGYNEQFF
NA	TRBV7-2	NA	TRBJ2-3	TGTGCCAGCAGAAACCCCCTCACAGATACGCAGTATTTT	CASRNPLTDTQYF
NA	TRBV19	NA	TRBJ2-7	TGTGCCAGTAGTATGGCGTCAGGGTACGAGCAGTACTTC	CASSMASGYEQYF
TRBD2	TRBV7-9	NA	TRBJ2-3	TGTGCCAGCAGCCTCGGTGAGGTCCTAGCGGACGATACGCAGTATTTT	CASSLGEVLADDTQYF
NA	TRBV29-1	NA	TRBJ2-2	TGCAGCGCCGGTCGGCAGAGGTCCGGGGAGCTGTTTTTT	CSAGRQRSGELFF
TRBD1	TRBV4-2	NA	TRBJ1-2	TGTGCCAGCAGCCCACCGGGACAGGGGGCAGATGGCTACACCTTC	CASSPPGQGADGYTF
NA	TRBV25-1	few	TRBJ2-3	TGTGCCAGCAGTGACGAGCTCACGCAGTATTTT	CASSDELTQYF
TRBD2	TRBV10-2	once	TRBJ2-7	TGCGCCAGCAGTGAAATAGCGGGGGGTCCCCTCTCCTACGAGCAGTACTTC	CASSEIAGGPLSYEQYF
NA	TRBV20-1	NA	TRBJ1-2	TGCAGTGCCAGGAGTAAGGGGGGAGGCACAGGCTACACCTTC	CSARSKGGGTGYTF